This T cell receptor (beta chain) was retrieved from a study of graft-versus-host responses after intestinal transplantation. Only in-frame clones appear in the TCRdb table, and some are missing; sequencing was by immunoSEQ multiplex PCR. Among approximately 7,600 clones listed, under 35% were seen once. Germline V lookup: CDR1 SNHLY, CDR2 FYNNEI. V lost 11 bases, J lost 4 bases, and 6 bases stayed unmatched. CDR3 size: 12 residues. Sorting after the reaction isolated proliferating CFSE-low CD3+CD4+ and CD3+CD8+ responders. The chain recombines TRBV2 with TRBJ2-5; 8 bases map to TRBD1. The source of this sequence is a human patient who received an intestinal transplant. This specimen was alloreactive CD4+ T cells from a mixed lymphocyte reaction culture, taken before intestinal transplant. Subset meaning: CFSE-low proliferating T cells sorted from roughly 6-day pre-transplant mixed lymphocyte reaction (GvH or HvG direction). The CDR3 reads CAGGQVGETQYF. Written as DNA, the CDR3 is TGTGCCGGGGGACAGGTCGGAGAGACCCAGTACTTC.